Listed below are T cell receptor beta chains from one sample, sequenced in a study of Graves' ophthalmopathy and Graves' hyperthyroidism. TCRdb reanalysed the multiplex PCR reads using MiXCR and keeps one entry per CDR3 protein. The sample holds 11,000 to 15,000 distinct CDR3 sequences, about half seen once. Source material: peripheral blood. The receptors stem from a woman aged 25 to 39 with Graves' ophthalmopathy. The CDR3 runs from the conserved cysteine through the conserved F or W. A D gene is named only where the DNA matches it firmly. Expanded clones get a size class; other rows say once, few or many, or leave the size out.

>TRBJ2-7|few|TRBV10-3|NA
CAISDDSKSEQYF
TGTGCCATCAGTGACGACTCCAAAAGCGAGCAGTACTTC
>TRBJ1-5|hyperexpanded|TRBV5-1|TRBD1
CASSEGTGVHQPQHF
TGCGCCAGCAGCGAAGGGACAGGGGTTCATCAGCCCCAGCATTTT
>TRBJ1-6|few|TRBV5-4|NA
CASSLGGVSSYNSPLHF
TGTGCCAGCAGCTTGGGGGGGGTGAGCTCCTATAATTCACCCCTCCACTTT
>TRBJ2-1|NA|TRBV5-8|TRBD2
CASSLAGGGAYNEQFF
TGTGCCAGCAGCCTAGCGGGAGGGGGGGCCTACAATGAGCAGTTCTTC
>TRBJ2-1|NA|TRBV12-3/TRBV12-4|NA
CASSLGLSYNEQFF
TGTGCCAGCAGTTTAGGATTGTCGTACAATGAGCAGTTCTTC
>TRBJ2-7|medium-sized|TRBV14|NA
CASSNGVEQYF
TGTGCCAGCAGCAACGGGGTTGAGCAGTACTTC
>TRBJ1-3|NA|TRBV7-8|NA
CASSLNRTSGNTIYF
TGTGCCAGCAGCTTAAACAGGACCTCCGGAAACACCATATATTTT
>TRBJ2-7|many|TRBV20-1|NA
CSASRGYEQYF
TGCAGTGCTAGCAGAGGCTACGAGCAGTACTTC
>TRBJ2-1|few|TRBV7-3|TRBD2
CASSPRGRLAGEVYEQFF
TGTGCCAGCAGTCCAAGAGGCCGGCTAGCGGGAGAAGTCTATGAGCAGTTCTTC
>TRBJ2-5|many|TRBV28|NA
CASSQGPSQETQYF
TGTGCCAGCAGCCAAGGACCTAGCCAAGAGACCCAGTACTTC
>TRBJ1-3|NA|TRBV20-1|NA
CSAMGASGNTIYF
TGCAGTGCTATGGGGGCTTCTGGAAACACCATATATTTT
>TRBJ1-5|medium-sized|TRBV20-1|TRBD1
CSAWGTGGQPQHF
TGCAGTGCTTGGGGGACAGGGGGTCAGCCCCAGCATTTT
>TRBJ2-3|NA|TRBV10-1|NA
CASSEIAEQDTQYF
TGCGCCAGCAGTGAGATAGCGGAACAAGATACGCAGTATTTT
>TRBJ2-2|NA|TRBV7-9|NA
CASSLRRENTRELFF
TGTGCCAGCAGCTTACGTCGGGAAAACACCAGGGAGCTGTTTTTT